The rows below give T cell receptor beta chains drawn from one sample of a study of Graves' ophthalmopathy and Graves' hyperthyroidism. TCRdb re-called the multiplex PCR reads through MiXCR, storing one row per CDR3 protein. The sample carries about 500,000 distinct CDR3 sequences, approximately 15% recorded once. Material: blood. The receptors come from a woman aged 30 to 39 with Graves' ophthalmopathy. Both conserved end residues are part of each CDR3. Fields, in order: D gene, clone size, V gene, J gene, CDR3 protein, CDR3 DNA. A D gene is named only where the DNA matches it firmly. The size entry is marked missing in some rows and otherwise reads once, few, many or a size class.

D gene: NA; clone size: NA; V gene: TRBV9; J gene: TRBJ1-4; CDR3 protein: CASSVGEREKLFF; CDR3 DNA: TGTGCCAGCAGCGTAGGTGAACGTGAAAAACTGTTTTTT
D gene: TRBD2; clone size: many; V gene: TRBV12-3/TRBV12-4; J gene: TRBJ2-2; CDR3 protein: CASRAGVGYGELFF; CDR3 DNA: TGTGCCAGCAGGGCGGGAGTCGGCTACGGGGAGCTGTTTTTT
D gene: NA; clone size: many; V gene: TRBV16; J gene: TRBJ2-2; CDR3 protein: CASTTLPGTTGELFF; CDR3 DNA: TGTGCCAGCACCACATTACCGGGAACCACCGGGGAGCTGTTTTTT
D gene: NA; clone size: many; V gene: TRBV27; J gene: TRBJ2-7; CDR3 protein: CASGPYEQYF; CDR3 DNA: TGTGCCAGCGGGCCCTACGAGCAGTACTTC
D gene: TRBD1; clone size: many; V gene: TRBV6-5; J gene: TRBJ1-5; CDR3 protein: CASSSTGGRSNQPQHF; CDR3 DNA: TGTGCCAGCAGTAGTACAGGGGGCAGGAGCAATCAGCCCCAGCATTTT
D gene: TRBD2; clone size: many; V gene: TRBV28; J gene: TRBJ2-5; CDR3 protein: CASSAARETETQYF; CDR3 DNA: TGTGCCAGCAGCGCAGCGCGGGAGACGGAGACCCAGTACTTC
D gene: TRBD1; clone size: many; V gene: TRBV10-3; J gene: TRBJ1-1; CDR3 protein: CAITPGQGYLTEAFF; CDR3 DNA: TGTGCCATCACTCCGGGACAGGGGTATCTCACTGAAGCTTTCTTT
D gene: NA; clone size: many; V gene: TRBV28; J gene: TRBJ2-7; CDR3 protein: CASSPRDTAYEQYF; CDR3 DNA: TGTGCCAGCAGCCCCCGGGACACAGCCTACGAGCAGTACTTC
D gene: NA; clone size: many; V gene: TRBV12-3/TRBV12-4; J gene: TRBJ1-1; CDR3 protein: CASRTQGNTEAFF; CDR3 DNA: TGTGCCAGCAGAACGCAGGGGAACACTGAAGCTTTCTTT
D gene: NA; clone size: many; V gene: TRBV30; J gene: TRBJ1-5; CDR3 protein: CAWSGSTGTSNQPQHF; CDR3 DNA: TGTGCCTGGAGTGGCAGTACCGGGACTAGCAATCAGCCCCAGCATTTT
D gene: NA; clone size: few; V gene: TRBV11-2; J gene: TRBJ2-7; CDR3 protein: CASSLPVTTEQYF; CDR3 DNA: TGTGCCAGCAGCTTACCGGTTACTACCGAGCAGTACTTC
D gene: NA; clone size: NA; V gene: TRBV10-3; J gene: TRBJ1-5; CDR3 protein: CAISAGVNQPQHF; CDR3 DNA: TGTGCCATCTCGGCGGGGGTTAATCAGCCCCAGCATTTT
D gene: NA; clone size: many; V gene: TRBV15; J gene: TRBJ2-7; CDR3 protein: CATQAKSDSYEQYF; CDR3 DNA: TGTGCCACCCAGGCTAAGTCGGACTCCTACGAGCAGTACTTC
D gene: NA; clone size: many; V gene: TRBV5-1; J gene: TRBJ2-7; CDR3 protein: CASSGSGYEQYF; CDR3 DNA: TGCGCCAGCAGCGGAAGCGGCTACGAGCAGTACTTC
D gene: TRBD2; clone size: NA; V gene: TRBV9; J gene: TRBJ2-4; CDR3 protein: CASSVVGTSGPKNIQYF; CDR3 DNA: TGTGCCAGCAGCGTAGTAGGGACTAGCGGTCCCAAAAACATTCAGTACTTC
D gene: TRBD1; clone size: many; V gene: TRBV20-1; J gene: TRBJ1-2; CDR3 protein: CSATRTGAVYDYTF; CDR3 DNA: TGCAGTGCTACTCGGACAGGGGCGGTCTATGACTACACCTTC
D gene: NA; clone size: many; V gene: TRBV20-1; J gene: TRBJ2-7; CDR3 protein: CSARGQGSGEQYF; CDR3 DNA: TGCAGTGCTAGAGGGCAGGGTTCGGGCGAGCAGTACTTC
D gene: NA; clone size: many; V gene: TRBV6-5; J gene: TRBJ1-5; CDR3 protein: CASSPRWGQPQHF; CDR3 DNA: TGTGCCAGCAGTCCAAGGTGGGGACAGCCCCAGCATTTT
D gene: NA; clone size: many; V gene: TRBV20-1; J gene: TRBJ1-3; CDR3 protein: CSAAIQASGNTIYF; CDR3 DNA: TGCAGTGCTGCTATACAGGCTTCTGGAAACACCATATATTTT
D gene: NA; clone size: many; V gene: TRBV18; J gene: TRBJ2-5; CDR3 protein: CASSPPNRLKETQYF; CDR3 DNA: TGTGCCAGCTCACCACCGAACAGGTTGAAAGAGACCCAGTACTTC
D gene: NA; clone size: NA; V gene: TRBV20-1; J gene: TRBJ1-2; CDR3 protein: CSASIQGLGGYTF; CDR3 DNA: TGCAGTGCTAGCATACAGGGCTTGGGTGGCTACACCTTC
D gene: TRBD2; clone size: many; V gene: TRBV27; J gene: TRBJ2-7; CDR3 protein: CASRPGLAGGREQYF; CDR3 DNA: TGTGCCAGCAGGCCCGGACTAGCGGGAGGGCGGGAGCAGTACTTC
D gene: NA; clone size: many; V gene: TRBV15; J gene: TRBJ1-2; CDR3 protein: CATSRDREAGYGYTF; CDR3 DNA: TGTGCCACCAGCAGAGATCGTGAGGCCGGGTATGGCTACACCTTC
D gene: TRBD1; clone size: many; V gene: TRBV19; J gene: TRBJ1-1; CDR3 protein: CASSKIRQGDAFF; CDR3 DNA: TGTGCCAGTTCTAAGATACGGCAGGGGGACGCTTTCTTT
D gene: NA; clone size: many; V gene: TRBV28; J gene: TRBJ2-5; CDR3 protein: CASSFWGGEETQYF; CDR3 DNA: TGTGCCAGCAGTTTTTGGGGTGGAGAGGAGACCCAGTACTTC
D gene: TRBD1; clone size: many; V gene: TRBV28; J gene: TRBJ2-5; CDR3 protein: CASSSLQGAGETQYF; CDR3 DNA: TGTGCCAGCAGTTCACTCCAGGGGGCTGGAGAGACCCAGTACTTC
D gene: TRBD1; clone size: NA; V gene: TRBV27; J gene: TRBJ1-1; CDR3 protein: CASSRTGIEAFF; CDR3 DNA: TGTGCCAGCAGTAGGACAGGGATTGAAGCTTTCTTT
D gene: NA; clone size: many; V gene: TRBV6-1; J gene: TRBJ1-5; CDR3 protein: CASSEARTGDQPQHF; CDR3 DNA: TGTGCCAGCAGTGAAGCGAGAACGGGTGATCAGCCCCAGCATTTT
D gene: NA; clone size: many; V gene: TRBV7-8; J gene: TRBJ2-7; CDR3 protein: CASSLGSASYEQYF; CDR3 DNA: TGTGCCAGCAGCTTAGGTAGCGCCTCCTACGAGCAGTACTTC
D gene: NA; clone size: many; V gene: TRBV28; J gene: TRBJ1-2; CDR3 protein: CASSSDNLNYGYTF; CDR3 DNA: TGTGCCAGCAGTTCGGACAACCTTAACTATGGCTACACCTTC
D gene: NA; clone size: many; V gene: TRBV27; J gene: TRBJ1-2; CDR3 protein: CASSFGGANYGYTF; CDR3 DNA: TGTGCCAGCAGTTTTGGCGGAGCTAACTATGGCTACACCTTC
D gene: NA; clone size: few; V gene: TRBV19; J gene: TRBJ2-2; CDR3 protein: CASSMGVDYSGELFF; CDR3 DNA: TGTGCCAGTAGTATGGGAGTCGATTACTCCGGGGAGCTGTTTTTT
D gene: NA; clone size: NA; V gene: TRBV30; J gene: TRBJ2-3; CDR3 protein: CAWSSSRPDTQYF; CDR3 DNA: TGTGCCTGGAGTTCCTCCCGACCTGATACGCAGTATTTT
D gene: TRBD2; clone size: many; V gene: TRBV20-1; J gene: TRBJ2-5; CDR3 protein: CSANSGQETQYF; CDR3 DNA: TGCAGTGCGAATAGCGGGCAAGAGACCCAGTACTTC
D gene: NA; clone size: many; V gene: TRBV6-2/TRBV6-3; J gene: TRBJ1-5; CDR3 protein: CASSYYANQPQHF; CDR3 DNA: TGTGCCAGCAGTTACTACGCCAATCAGCCCCAGCATTTT
D gene: NA; clone size: many; V gene: TRBV10-2; J gene: TRBJ2-7; CDR3 protein: CASREDWKYEQYF; CDR3 DNA: TGCGCCAGCAGGGAGGACTGGAAGTACGAGCAGTACTTC
D gene: NA; clone size: many; V gene: TRBV28; J gene: TRBJ2-7; CDR3 protein: CASISAPGQGSYEQYF; CDR3 DNA: TGTGCCAGCATTTCCGCTCCGGGACAAGGCTCATACGAGCAGTACTTC
D gene: NA; clone size: many; V gene: TRBV6-1; J gene: TRBJ1-1; CDR3 protein: CASSKDVNTEAFF; CDR3 DNA: TGTGCCAGCAGTAAGGACGTAAACACTGAAGCTTTCTTT
D gene: TRBD1; clone size: many; V gene: TRBV11-2; J gene: TRBJ1-1; CDR3 protein: CASSSRGQGTEAFF; CDR3 DNA: TGTGCCAGCAGTTCCAGGGGGCAAGGCACTGAAGCTTTCTTT
D gene: NA; clone size: many; V gene: TRBV4-1; J gene: TRBJ1-2; CDR3 protein: CASSPTNTGNYGYTF; CDR3 DNA: TGCGCCAGCAGCCCGACTAATACAGGGAACTATGGCTACACCTTC
D gene: NA; clone size: many; V gene: TRBV28; J gene: TRBJ2-7; CDR3 protein: CASSFRSRVSYEQYF; CDR3 DNA: TGTGCCAGCAGTTTCAGGAGTAGGGTGTCCTACGAGCAGTACTTC
D gene: NA; clone size: few; V gene: TRBV5-1; J gene: TRBJ2-2; CDR3 protein: CASSLRLDTGELFF; CDR3 DNA: TGCGCCAGCAGCCTAAGACTGGACACCGGGGAGCTGTTTTTT
D gene: NA; clone size: many; V gene: TRBV28; J gene: TRBJ1-3; CDR3 protein: CASTEGGSGNTIYF; CDR3 DNA: TGTGCCAGCACCGAAGGGGGATCTGGAAACACCATATATTTT
D gene: NA; clone size: many; V gene: TRBV28; J gene: TRBJ1-2; CDR3 protein: CASSSPGRVGYGYTF; CDR3 DNA: TGTGCCAGCAGTTCCCCGGGGAGGGTTGGCTATGGCTACACCTTC
D gene: NA; clone size: many; V gene: TRBV27; J gene: TRBJ1-1; CDR3 protein: CASSWQENTEAFF; CDR3 DNA: TGTGCCAGCAGTTGGCAAGAGAACACTGAAGCTTTCTTT